This section outlines one T cell receptor (beta chain) sequence together with its context. What it recognizes is unknown. These data originate in a study of cytomegalovirus exposure and HLA in healthy donors. Overall study findings and caveats: Apart from CMV serostatus, no immune exposure information was available. Investigators reported more than 150 TCR beta chains as tied to cytomegalovirus.

CDR1 SGHAT and CDR2 FQNNGV come from the germline V gene. The ends lost 4 bases at V and 6 bases at J; junction bases unmatched: 11. The CDR3 sequence is 16 residues long. Primers included in the PCR were 60 Vbeta and 13 Jbeta primers. Data came from immunoSEQ multiplex PCR; TCRdb stores just in-frame clones and leaves some out. The data show over 50,000 clones, around 83% seen once. The rearrangement links TRBV11-2 to TRBJ2-1, with 8 nucleotides matching TRBD1. The sample taken for sequencing was PBMCs. The source is a man aged 35-49 years in good health and CMV-seronegative. The CDR3 loop reads CASSSKRQGATNEQFF. In DNA form, the CDR3 reads TGTGCCAGCAGCTCCAAGAGGCAGGGGGCGACCAATGAGCAGTTCTTC.